These 8 T cell receptor beta chains share one sample of origin, sequenced in a study of T cell responses to AZD1222 COVID-19 vaccine. Profiling relied on immunoSEQ multiplex PCR, and the TCRdb table lists in-frame clones only, not all of them. Among 200,000 to 250,000 clones, 85% to 95% were seen once, and the ten largest hold 1%. The sample was peripheral blood, taken on day 0 of MenACWY control vaccination. These receptor sequences come from an adult in good health.

V gene TRBV6-5 combines with J gene TRBJ1-2, with D possibly being TRBD1 (6 bases). V lost 6 bases to trimming and J lost 6 bases, with 20 bases between them. This CDR3 contains 15 residues. Germline-derived CDR1 and CDR2 are MNHEY and SVGAGI. CDR3 bases: TGTGCCAGCAGGCGAATTAACCGGGACAATCATGGCTACACCTTC. Its protein is CASRRINRDNHGYTF.

The CDR3 DNA reads as TGTGCCAGCACCCCGGCGGAGGGAGCTTCACCCCTCCACTTT. Translating it yields CASTPAEGASPLHF. The chain couples TRBV27 to TRBJ1-6; the D is unclear. The CDR3 covers 14 residues. Germline loops: CDR1 MNHEY, CDR2 SMNVEV (reference sequence). Trimming left V 7 bases short and J 9 bases short, with 16 bases between.

This chain connects TRBV7-2 to TRBJ1-2; 11 positions agree with TRBD1. Germline V lookup: CDR1 SGHTA, CDR2 FQGNSA. The CDR3 sequence is 16 residues long. The trim removed 0 bases at V and 4 bases at J, leaving 4 bases unmatched. Here the CDR3 DNA reads TGTGCCAGCAGCTTAGCCTCCGGGACAGGGGGCTATGGCTACACCTTC. This sequence encodes CASSLASGTGGYGYTF.

The genes are TRBV15 and TRBJ1-5; D not resolved. V was trimmed by 3 bases and J by 5 bases, leaving 11 bases between them. The CDR3 has 14 residues. Germline V gives CDR1 LNHNV, CDR2 YYDKDF (reference sequence). The CDR3 here is CATSRGNRHQPQHF. The CDR3 DNA reads as TGTGCCACCAGCAGGGGGAACCGCCATCAGCCCCAGCATTTT.

The V and J genes are TRBV29-1 and TRBJ2-7; D could derive from TRBD1 or TRBD2 (5 bases each). The V end was cut by 6 bases, the J end by 1 base, with 7 bases between. The V gene's germline CDR1 is SQVTM and CDR2 ANQGSEA. The CDR3 has 11 residues. The CDR3: CSVEGSYEQYF. CDR3 DNA sequence: TGCAGCGTCGAGGGGTCCTACGAGCAGTACTTC.

This chain uses TRBV12-3 or TRBV12-4 with TRBJ1-2, with 9 bases aligning to TRBD1. The V gene end was trimmed by 6 bases and the J gene end by 4 bases; junction bases not matched to a gene: 3. The CDR3 runs to 13 residues. CDR3 sequence reads: CASSSQGAYGYTF. The CDR3 region has the DNA TGTGCCAGCAGCTCACAGGGGGCCTATGGCTACACCTTC.

V and J are TRBV7-6 and TRBJ1-2; 8 bases are shared with TRBD1. CDR1 SGHVS and CDR2 FNYEAQ come from the germline V gene. CDR3 length: 17 residues. Trimming took 5 bases from V and 4 from J; bases not matched to a gene: 15. CDR3 DNA: TGTGCCAGCAGCCCAGGCTGGACAGGGCATTACGGCTATGGCTACACCTTC. Translating gives CASSPGWTGHYGYGYTF.

This sequence joins TRBV7-2 and TRBJ1-5; D gene ambiguous. Germline V gene lookup returns CDR1 SGHTA and CDR2 FQGNSA. The CDR3 is made up of 13 amino acids. Trimming stripped 5 bases from V and 4 bases from J, with 9 bases between. The CDR3 sequence is CASSLTANQPQHF. The CDR3 coding sequence is TGTGCCAGCAGCCTCACTGCGAATCAGCCCCAGCATTTT.